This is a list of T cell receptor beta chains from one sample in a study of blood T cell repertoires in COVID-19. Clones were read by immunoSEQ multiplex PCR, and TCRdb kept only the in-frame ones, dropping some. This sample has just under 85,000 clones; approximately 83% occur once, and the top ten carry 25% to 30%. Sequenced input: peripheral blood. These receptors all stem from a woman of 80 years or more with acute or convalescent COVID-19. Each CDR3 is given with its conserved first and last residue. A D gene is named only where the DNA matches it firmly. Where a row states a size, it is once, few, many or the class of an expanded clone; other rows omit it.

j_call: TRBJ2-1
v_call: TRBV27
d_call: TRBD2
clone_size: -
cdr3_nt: TGTGCCAGCAGTTTATTAAGTGTGCTAGCGGACAATGAGCAGTTCTTC
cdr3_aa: CASSLLSVLADNEQFF

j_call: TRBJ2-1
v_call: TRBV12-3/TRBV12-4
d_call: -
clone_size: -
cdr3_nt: TGTGCCAGCAGTCCTGACTTGGAGCAGTTCTTC
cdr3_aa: CASSPDLEQFF

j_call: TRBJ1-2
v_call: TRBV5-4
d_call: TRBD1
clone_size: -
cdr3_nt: TGTGCCAGCAGTCCGGGACAGGGGACCTATGGCTACACCTTC
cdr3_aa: CASSPGQGTYGYTF

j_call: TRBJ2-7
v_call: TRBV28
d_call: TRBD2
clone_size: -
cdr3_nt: TGTGCCAGCAAAGGACTAGCCTACGAGCAGTACTTC
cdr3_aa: CASKGLAYEQYF

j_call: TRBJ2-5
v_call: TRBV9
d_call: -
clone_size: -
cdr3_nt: TGTGCCAGCAGCGTAGCGGGGAGTGGAGAGACCCAGTACTTC
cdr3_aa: CASSVAGSGETQYF

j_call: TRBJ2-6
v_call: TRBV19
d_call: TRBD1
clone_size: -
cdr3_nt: TGTGCCAGTAGTATTTTCGGGGACAGGGGGCTTGGGGCCAACGTCCTGACTTTC
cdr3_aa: CASSIFGDRGLGANVLTF

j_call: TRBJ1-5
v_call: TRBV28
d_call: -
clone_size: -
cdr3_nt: TGTGCCAGCGGGATTATACAGGGTAGTCAGCCCCAGCATTTT
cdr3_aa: CASGIIQGSQPQHF

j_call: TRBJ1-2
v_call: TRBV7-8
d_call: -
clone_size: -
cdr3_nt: TGTGCCAGCAGCACCCAGAATTGGAGCGGCTACACCTTC
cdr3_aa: CASSTQNWSGYTF

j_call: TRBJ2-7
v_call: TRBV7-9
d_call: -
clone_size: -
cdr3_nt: TGTGCCAGCAGCAATAGCGCCTCGGATTACGAGCAGTACTTC
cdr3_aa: CASSNSASDYEQYF

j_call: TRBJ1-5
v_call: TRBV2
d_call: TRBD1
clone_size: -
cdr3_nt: TGTGCCAGCGGAGGACAGGCGAATCAGCCCCAGCATTTT
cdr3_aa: CASGGQANQPQHF

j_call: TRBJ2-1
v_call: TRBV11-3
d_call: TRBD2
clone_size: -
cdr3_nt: TGTGCCAGCAGCCCACCACTAGCGGGAGCCTCCTACAATGAGCAGTTCTTC
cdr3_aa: CASSPPLAGASYNEQFF

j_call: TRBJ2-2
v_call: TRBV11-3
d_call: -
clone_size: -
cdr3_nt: TGTGCCAGCAGTCGGGGTGGACCCGGGGAGCTGTTTTTT
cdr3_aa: CASSRGGPGELFF

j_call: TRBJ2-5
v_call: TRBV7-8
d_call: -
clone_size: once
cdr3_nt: TGTGCCAGCAGCTTAGGCCTAGCGGAGACCCAGTACTTC
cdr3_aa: CASSLGLAETQYF

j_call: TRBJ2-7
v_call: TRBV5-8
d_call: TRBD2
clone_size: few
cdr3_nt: TGTGCCAGCAGCCTGGTTTCGGGACTACCCTACGAGCAGTACTTC
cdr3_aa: CASSLVSGLPYEQYF

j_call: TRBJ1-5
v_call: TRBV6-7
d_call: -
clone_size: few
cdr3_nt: TGTGCCAGCACTTTGTCCGAGGGATCGATTCAGCCCCAGCATTTT
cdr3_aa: CASTLSEGSIQPQHF

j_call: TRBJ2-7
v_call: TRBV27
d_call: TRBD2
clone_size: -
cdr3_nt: TGTGCCAGCAGTTTGGCGGGAGCAATCCTCGAGCAGTACTTC
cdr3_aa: CASSLAGAILEQYF

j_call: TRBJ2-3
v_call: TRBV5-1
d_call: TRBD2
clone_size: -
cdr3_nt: TGCGCCAGCAGCCAATCCCCCTCTAGCGGGAGGACAGATACGCAGTATTTT
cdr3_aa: CASSQSPSSGRTDTQYF

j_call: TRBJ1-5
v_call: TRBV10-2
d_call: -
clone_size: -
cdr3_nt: TGCGCCAGCAGACATAACGATCAGCCCCAGCATTTT
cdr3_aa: CASRHNDQPQHF

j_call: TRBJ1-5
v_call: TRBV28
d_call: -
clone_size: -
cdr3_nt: TGTGGCTCTTCTGGGGCCGGCCCCGGTAGGCATCAGCCCCAGCATTTT
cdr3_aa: CGSSGAGPGRHQPQHF

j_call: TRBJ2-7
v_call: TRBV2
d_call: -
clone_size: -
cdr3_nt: TGTGCCAGCAGAACCCTTAACAGGCTCTCCTACGAGCAGTACTTC
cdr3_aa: CASRTLNRLSYEQYF

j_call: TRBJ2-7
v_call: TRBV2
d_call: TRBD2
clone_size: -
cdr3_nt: TGTGCCAGCAGGGATCCTAGCGGGAGGATGGGGTACGAGCAGTACTTC
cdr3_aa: CASRDPSGRMGYEQYF

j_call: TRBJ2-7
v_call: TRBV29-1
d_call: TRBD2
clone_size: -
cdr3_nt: TGCAGCGTTCGAGGACTAGCTTTATACGAGCAGTACTTC
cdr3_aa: CSVRGLALYEQYF

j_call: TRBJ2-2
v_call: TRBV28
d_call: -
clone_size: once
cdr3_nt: TGTGCCAGCAGTTTATTTTCGTCGGGTTCAAGCACCGGGGAGCTGTTTTTT
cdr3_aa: CASSLFSSGSSTGELFF

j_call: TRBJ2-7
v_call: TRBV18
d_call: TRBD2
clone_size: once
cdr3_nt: TGTGCCAGCTCAGGGGGCGGGACTAGCGGAACCTACGAGCAGTACTTC
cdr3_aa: CASSGGGTSGTYEQYF

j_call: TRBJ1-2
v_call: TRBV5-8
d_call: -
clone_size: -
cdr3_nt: TGTGCCAGCAGCCTCGACAGAGCCAGCTATGGCTACACCTTC
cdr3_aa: CASSLDRASYGYTF

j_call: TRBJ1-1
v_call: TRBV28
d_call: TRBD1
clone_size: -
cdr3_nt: TGTGCCAGCATCCGCGACAGGGGAGGATCTGAAGCTTTCTTT
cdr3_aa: CASIRDRGGSEAFF

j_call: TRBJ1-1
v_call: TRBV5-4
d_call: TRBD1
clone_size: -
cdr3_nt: TGTGCCAGCAGTCCCGGACAGGGGAGAGGTACTGAAGCTTTCTTT
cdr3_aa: CASSPGQGRGTEAFF

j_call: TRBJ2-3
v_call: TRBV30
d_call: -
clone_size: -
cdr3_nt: TGTGCCTGTACCTCTTACCGGGACAAGGGCACAGATACGCAGTATTTT
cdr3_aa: CACTSYRDKGTDTQYF

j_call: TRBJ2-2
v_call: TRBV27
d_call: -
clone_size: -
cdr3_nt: TGTGCCAGCAGTCCTAACTTTGACGGGGAGCTGTTTTTT
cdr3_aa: CASSPNFDGELFF

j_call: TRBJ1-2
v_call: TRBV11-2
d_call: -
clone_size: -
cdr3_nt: TGTGCCAGCAGCCCCGACAGTAGCGGTCGCTACACCTTC
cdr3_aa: CASSPDSSGRYTF

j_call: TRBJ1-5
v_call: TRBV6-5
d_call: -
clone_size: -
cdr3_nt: TGTGCCAGCAGTTTGACAGGAGGACCCCAGCATTTT
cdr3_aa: CASSLTGGPQHF

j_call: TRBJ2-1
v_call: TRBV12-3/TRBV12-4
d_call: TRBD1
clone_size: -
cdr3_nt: TGTGCCAGCAGTTTTAAGGGGGCGGATGAGCAGTTCTTC
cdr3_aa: CASSFKGADEQFF

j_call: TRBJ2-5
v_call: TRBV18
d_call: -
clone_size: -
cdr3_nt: TGTGCCAGCTCCCCCAGAGGGACTGCCCAAGAGACCCAGTACTTC
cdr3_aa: CASSPRGTAQETQYF

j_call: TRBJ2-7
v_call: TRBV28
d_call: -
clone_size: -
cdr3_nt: TGTGCCAGCAGTTTCTCGGGGTACGAGCAGTACTTC
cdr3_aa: CASSFSGYEQYF

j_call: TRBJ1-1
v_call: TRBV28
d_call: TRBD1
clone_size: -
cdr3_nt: TGTGCCAGCAGTCTGGGACAGCTAGGGACTGAAGCTTTCTTT
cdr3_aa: CASSLGQLGTEAFF

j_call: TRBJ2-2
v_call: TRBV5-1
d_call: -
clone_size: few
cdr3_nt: TGCGCCAGCAGCTTCCTCGGAGACACCGGGGAGCTGTTTTTT
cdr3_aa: CASSFLGDTGELFF

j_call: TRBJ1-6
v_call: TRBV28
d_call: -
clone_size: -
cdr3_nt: TGTGCCAGCAGTTTATCAGGGGACGGTTCACCCCTCCACTTT
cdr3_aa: CASSLSGDGSPLHF

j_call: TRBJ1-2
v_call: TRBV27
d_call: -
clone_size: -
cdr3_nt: TGTGCCAGCAGTTTATATGGGAGCCCCTATGGCTACACCTTC
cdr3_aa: CASSLYGSPYGYTF

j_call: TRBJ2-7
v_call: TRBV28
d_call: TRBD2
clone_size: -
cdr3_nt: TGTGCCAGCAGTCAGACTAGCGCTACCTACGAGCAGTACTTC
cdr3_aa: CASSQTSATYEQYF

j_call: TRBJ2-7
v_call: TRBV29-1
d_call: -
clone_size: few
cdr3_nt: TGCAGCGGTTGTCCTGTTCGGGGAGGCGAGCAGTACTTC
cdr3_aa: CSGCPVRGGEQYF

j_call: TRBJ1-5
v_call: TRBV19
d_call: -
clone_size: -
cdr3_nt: TGTGCCAGTAGTAACGGAGGAGGGTCCGGTCAGCCCCAGCATTTT
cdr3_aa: CASSNGGGSGQPQHF

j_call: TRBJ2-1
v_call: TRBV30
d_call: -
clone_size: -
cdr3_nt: TGTGCCTGGAGTGTAACACCGGGAGTGGTTGAGCAGTTCTTC
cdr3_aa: CAWSVTPGVVEQFF

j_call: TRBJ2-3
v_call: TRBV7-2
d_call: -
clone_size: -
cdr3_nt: TGTGCCAGCAGCTTATCTACTAGCCTTGGACGGTATTTT
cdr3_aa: CASSLSTSLGRYF

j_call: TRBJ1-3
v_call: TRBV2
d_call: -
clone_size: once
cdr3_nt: TGTGCCAGCAGTCTACGAGGGTCGGGAAACACCATATATTTT
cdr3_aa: CASSLRGSGNTIYF

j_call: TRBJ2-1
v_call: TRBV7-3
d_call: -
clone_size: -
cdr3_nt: TGTGCCAGCAGCAAATTAGGAGGCACCTACAATGAGCAGTTCTTC
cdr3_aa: CASSKLGGTYNEQFF

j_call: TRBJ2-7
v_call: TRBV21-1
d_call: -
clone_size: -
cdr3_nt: TGTGCCAGCAGCAAATCGGGACTAGCGGGATCACACTTC
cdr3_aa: CASSKSGLAGSHF

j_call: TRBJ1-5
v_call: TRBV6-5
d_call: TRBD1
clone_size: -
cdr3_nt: TGTGCCAGCAGTTTGACAGGGTCAAGCAATCAGCCCCAGCATTTT
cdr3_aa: CASSLTGSSNQPQHF

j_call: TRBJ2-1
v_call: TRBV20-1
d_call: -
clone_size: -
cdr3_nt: TGCAGTGCTAGTTCCTACCTCTACAATGAGCAGTTCTTC
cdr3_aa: CSASSYLYNEQFF

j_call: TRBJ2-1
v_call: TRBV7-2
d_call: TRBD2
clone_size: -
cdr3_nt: TGTGCCAGCACCCCAGGGGCGGGAGCGGGGGATGAGCAGTTCTTC
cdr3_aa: CASTPGAGAGDEQFF

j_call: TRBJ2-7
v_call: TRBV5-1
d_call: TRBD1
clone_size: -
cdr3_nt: TGCGCCAGCAGCTTGCAGGGACAGGGGCGGTGGGAGCAGTACTTC
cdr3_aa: CASSLQGQGRWEQYF

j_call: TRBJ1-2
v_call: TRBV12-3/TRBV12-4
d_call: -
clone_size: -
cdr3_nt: TGTGCCAGCAGTTTGGTCCCTCAGGATGGCTACACCTTC
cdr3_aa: CASSLVPQDGYTF

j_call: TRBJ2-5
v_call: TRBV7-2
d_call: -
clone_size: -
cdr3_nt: TGTGCCAGCAGCCGCGCGGGTGTCTACCAAGAGACCCAGTACTTC
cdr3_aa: CASSRAGVYQETQYF

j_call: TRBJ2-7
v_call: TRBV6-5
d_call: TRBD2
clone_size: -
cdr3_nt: TGTGCCAGCAGTTACGCGCTAGCGGGATCCTACGAGCAGTACTTC
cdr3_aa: CASSYALAGSYEQYF

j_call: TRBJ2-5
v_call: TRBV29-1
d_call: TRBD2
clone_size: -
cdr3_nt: TGCAGCGCCTTTGGGCAGGGAGGGATGGAGACCCAGTACTTC
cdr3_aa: CSAFGQGGMETQYF

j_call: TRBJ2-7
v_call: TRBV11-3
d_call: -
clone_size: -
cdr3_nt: TGTGCCAGCAGCTTAGTTTCAAGGGGGAGGGACGAGCAGTACTTC
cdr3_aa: CASSLVSRGRDEQYF